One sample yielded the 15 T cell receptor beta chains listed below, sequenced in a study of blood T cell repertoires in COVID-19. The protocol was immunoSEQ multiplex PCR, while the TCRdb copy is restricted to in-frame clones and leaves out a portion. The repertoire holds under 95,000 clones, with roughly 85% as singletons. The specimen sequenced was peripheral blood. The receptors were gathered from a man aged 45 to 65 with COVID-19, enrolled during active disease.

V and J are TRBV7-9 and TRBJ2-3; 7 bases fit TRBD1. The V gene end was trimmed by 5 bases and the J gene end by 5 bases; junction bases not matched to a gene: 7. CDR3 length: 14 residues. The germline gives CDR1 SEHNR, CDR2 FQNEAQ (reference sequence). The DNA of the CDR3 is TGTGCCAGCAGCCCCCTACAGGGGATAGATACGCAGTATTTT. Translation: CASSPLQGIDTQYF.

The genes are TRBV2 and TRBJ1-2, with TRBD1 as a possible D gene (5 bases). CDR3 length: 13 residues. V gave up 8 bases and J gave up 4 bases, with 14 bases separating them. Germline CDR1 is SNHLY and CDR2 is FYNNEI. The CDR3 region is CASGGGSGYGYTF. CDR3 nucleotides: TGTGCCAGCGGGGGGGGTAGTGGCTATGGCTACACCTTC.

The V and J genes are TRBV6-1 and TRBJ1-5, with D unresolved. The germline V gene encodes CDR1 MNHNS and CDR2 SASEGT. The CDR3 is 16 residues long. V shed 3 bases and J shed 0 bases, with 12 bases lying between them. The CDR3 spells CASSDQGVYSNQPQHF. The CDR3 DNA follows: TGTGCCAGCAGTGATCAAGGAGTCTATAGCAATCAGCCCCAGCATTTT.

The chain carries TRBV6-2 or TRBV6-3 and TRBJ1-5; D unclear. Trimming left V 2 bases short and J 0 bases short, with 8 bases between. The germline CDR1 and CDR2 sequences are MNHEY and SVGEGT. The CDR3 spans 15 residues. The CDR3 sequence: CASSYGGYSNQPQHF. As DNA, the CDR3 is TGTGCCAGCAGTTACGGAGGCTATAGCAATCAGCCCCAGCATTTT.

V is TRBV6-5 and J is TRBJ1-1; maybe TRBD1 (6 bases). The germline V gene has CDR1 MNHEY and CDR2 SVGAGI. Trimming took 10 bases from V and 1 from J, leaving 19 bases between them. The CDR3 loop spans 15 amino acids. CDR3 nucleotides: TGTGCCATCAAAGCGGGGGGCCGGGGGAACACTGAAGCTTTCTTT. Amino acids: CAIKAGGRGNTEAFF.

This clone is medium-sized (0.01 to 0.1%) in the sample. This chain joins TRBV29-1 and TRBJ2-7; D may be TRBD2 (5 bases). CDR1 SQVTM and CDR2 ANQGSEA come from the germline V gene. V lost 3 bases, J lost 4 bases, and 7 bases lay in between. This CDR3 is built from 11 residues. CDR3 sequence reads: CSVEAGYEQYF. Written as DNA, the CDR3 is TGCAGCGTTGAGGCGGGTTACGAGCAGTACTTC.

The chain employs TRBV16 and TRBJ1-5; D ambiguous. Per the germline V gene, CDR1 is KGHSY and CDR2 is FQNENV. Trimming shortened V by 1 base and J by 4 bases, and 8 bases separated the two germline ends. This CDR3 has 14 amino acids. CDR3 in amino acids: CASSQYTTNQPQHF. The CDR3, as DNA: TGTGCCAGCAGCCAATATACCACTAATCAGCCCCAGCATTTT.

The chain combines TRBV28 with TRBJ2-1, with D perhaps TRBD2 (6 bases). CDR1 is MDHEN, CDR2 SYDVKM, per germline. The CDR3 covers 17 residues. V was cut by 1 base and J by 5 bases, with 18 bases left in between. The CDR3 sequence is CASSLSPRLGKDNEQFF. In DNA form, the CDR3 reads TGTGCCAGCAGTTTATCCCCACGACTAGGAAAGGACAATGAGCAGTTCTTC.

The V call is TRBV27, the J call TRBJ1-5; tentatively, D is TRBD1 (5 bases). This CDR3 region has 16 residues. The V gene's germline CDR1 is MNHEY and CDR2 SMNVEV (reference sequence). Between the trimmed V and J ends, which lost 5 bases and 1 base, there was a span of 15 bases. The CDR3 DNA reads TGTGCCAGCAGTCCCCAGGGAGGGGCCAGCAATCAGCCCCAGCATTTT. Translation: CASSPQGGASNQPQHF.

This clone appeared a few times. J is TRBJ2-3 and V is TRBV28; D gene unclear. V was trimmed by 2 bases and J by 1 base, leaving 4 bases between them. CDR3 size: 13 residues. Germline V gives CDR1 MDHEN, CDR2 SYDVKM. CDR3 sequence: CASSLQGTDTQYF. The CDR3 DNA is TGTGCCAGCAGTTTACAGGGCACAGATACGCAGTATTTT.

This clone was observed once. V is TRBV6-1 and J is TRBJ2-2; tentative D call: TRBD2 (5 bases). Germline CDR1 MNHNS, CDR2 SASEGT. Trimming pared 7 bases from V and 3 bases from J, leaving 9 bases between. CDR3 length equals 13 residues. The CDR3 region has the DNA TGTGCCAGCAAGCGAGGGTACACCGGGGAGCTGTTTTTT. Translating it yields CASKRGYTGELFF.

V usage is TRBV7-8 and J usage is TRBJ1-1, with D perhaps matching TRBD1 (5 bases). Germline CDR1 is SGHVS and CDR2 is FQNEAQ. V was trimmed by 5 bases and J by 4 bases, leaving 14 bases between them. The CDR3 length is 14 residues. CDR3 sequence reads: CASSANVGGTEAFF. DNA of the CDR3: TGTGCCAGCAGCGCTAACGTCGGGGGCACTGAAGCTTTCTTT.

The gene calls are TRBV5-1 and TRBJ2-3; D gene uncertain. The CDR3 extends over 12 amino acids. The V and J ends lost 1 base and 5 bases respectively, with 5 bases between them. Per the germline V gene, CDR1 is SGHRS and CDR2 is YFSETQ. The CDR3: CASSLRGDTQYF. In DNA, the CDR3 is TGCGCCAGCAGCTTGAGAGGAGATACGCAGTATTTT.

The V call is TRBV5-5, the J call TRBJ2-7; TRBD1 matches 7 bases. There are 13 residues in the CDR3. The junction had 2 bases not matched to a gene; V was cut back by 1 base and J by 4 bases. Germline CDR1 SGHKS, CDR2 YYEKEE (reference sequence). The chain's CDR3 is CASSLPGGYEQYF. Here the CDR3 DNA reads TGTGCCAGCAGCTTGCCAGGGGGATACGAGCAGTACTTC.

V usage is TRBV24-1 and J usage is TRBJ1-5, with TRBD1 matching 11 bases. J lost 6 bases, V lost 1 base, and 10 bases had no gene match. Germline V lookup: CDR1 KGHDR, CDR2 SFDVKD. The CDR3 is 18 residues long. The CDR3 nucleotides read TGTGCCACCAGTGATTTACCCACCCGGGACAGGGGGGGTCAGCCCCAGCATTTT. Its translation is CATSDLPTRDRGGQPQHF.